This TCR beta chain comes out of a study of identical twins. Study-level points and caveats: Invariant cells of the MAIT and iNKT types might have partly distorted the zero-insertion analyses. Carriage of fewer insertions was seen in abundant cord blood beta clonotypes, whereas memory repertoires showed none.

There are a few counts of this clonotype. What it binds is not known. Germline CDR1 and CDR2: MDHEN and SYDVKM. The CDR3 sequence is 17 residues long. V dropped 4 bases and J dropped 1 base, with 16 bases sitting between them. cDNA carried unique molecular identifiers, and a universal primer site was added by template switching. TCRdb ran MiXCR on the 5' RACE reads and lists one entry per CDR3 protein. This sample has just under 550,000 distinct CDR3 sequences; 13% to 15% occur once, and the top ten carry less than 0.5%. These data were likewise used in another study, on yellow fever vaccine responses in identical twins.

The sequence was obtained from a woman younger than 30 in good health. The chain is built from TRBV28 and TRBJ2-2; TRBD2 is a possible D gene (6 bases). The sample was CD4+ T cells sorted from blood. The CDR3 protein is CASSSFGERVNTGELFF. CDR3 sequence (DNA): TGTGCCAGCAGTTCATTTGGGGAGCGGGTGAACACCGGGGAGCTGTTTTTT.